This TCR beta chain derives from a study of a mutant IDH1 vaccine in newly diagnosed glioma. Across the study: Vaccination began 4-6 weeks post radiotherapy alone, or with temozolomide cycles.

On this clone itself: Its specificity is unknown.

Specified time point: week 5, during vaccination. Each dose delivered 300 ug of mutant IDH1 20-mer peptide subcutaneously with imiquimod. Tumors from donors were new WHO grade 3 or 4 IDH1-mutant astrocytomas with ATRX loss. V dropped 4 bases and J dropped 6 bases, with 23 bases sitting between them. The CDR3 contains 17 residues. The germline V gene has CDR1 SGHRS and CDR2 YFSETQ. Here immunoSEQ multiplex PCR was the method, and the copy in TCRdb shows in-frame clones only, minus some. The sample carries roughly 51,000 clones, roughly 82% recorded once. This TCR was sampled from a woman younger than 30 with glioma. Some clones in this sample may be carry-over from other donors' samples. The gene calls are TRBV5-1 and TRBJ1-5; D is unclear. Sequencing used PBMCs, obtained from a glioma patient whose treatment included an IDH1 peptide vaccine. As DNA, the CDR3 is TGCGCCAGCAGCCCCGGACTTAGCGCCGACACTGGTCAGCCCCAGCATTTT. Protein: CASSPGLSADTGQPQHF.